This T cell receptor beta chain was sequenced in a study of T cell clusters in autoimmune cytopenias. General study results and limits: Physiological T cell clusters of healthy donors were apparently absent in primary autoimmune cytopenia patients. The cluster-lack signature was not seen for secondary cytopenia versus chronic lymphocytic leukemia. TRB repertoire shifts in secondary cytopenia and chronic lymphocytic leukemia mostly reflected lymphoma, not autoimmunity.

TRB was amplified by touch-down multiplex PCR, primer pools A and B combined. TCRdb re-called the multiplex PCR reads, yielding one record per CDR3 amino acid sequence without DNA. This repertoire comprises a few thousand distinct CDR3 sequences; its ten largest clones make up roughly 28%. TRB was amplified from around 250 ng of peripheral blood genomic DNA per sample. Its frequency marks this clonotype as large (0.1 to 1%). Its target is unknown. The sequence derives from a human donor with an autoimmune cytopenia or autoimmune hepatitis (not recorded which). Sequenced material: peripheral blood.

The CDR3 here is CASSLGVGQNTGELFF. The chain couples TRBV6-5 to TRBJ2-2; TCRdb's D call, TRBD1, is unchecked because there is no DNA. The CDR3 loop spans 16 amino acids. Germline CDR1 MNHEY, CDR2 SVGAGI.